The T cell receptor beta chain under discussion was sequenced for a study of blood T cell repertoires in COVID-19. The repertoire was sequenced with immunoSEQ multiplex PCR; TCRdb's copy has only in-frame clones and lacks some. The table includes roughly 68,000 clones, almost 85% detected once. This clone was observed a single time. The V gene end was trimmed by 4 bases and the J gene end by 0 bases; junction bases not matched to a gene: 11. The V gene's germline CDR1 is SGHVS and CDR2 FQNEAQ. The CDR3 is made up of 18 amino acids. This TCR derives from a middle-aged man with acute or convalescent COVID-19. Sequenced sample: peripheral blood. The chain links TRBV7-8 to TRBJ2-3; 9 bases align to TRBD2. The CDR3 spells CASSSPGAGGSSTDTQYF. The CDR3 nucleotides read TGTGCCAGCAGCTCCCCCGGAGCGGGGGGTTCTAGCACAGATACGCAGTATTTT. Complete variable domain (other parts from reference TRBV7-8 and TRBJ2-3): GAGVSQSPRYKVAKRGQDVALRCDPISGHVSLFWYQQALGQGPEFLTYFQNEAQLDKSGLPSDRFFAERPEGSVSTLKIQRTQQEDSAVYLCASSSPGAGGSSTDTQYFGPGTRLTVL.